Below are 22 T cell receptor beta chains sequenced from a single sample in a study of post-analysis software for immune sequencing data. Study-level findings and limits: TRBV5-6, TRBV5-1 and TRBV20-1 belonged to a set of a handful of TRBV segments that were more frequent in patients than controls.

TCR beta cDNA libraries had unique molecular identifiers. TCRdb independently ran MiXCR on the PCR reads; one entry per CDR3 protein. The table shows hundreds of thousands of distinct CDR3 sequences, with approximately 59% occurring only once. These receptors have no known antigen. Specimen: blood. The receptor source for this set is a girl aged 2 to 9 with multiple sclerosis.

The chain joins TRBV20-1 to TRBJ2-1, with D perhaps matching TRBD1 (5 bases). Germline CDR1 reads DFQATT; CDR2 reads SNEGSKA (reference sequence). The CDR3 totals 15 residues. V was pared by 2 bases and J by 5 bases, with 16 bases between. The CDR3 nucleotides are TGCAGTGCTAGAAAGACAGCCCAGGTCCACAATGAGCAGTTCTTC. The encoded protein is CSARKTAQVHNEQFF.

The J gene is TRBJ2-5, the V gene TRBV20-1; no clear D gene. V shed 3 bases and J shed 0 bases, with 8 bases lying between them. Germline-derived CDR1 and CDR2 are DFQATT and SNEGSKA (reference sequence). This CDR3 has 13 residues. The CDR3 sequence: CSASGDYQETQYF. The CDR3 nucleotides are TGCAGTGCTAGTGGTGACTACCAAGAGACCCAGTACTTC.

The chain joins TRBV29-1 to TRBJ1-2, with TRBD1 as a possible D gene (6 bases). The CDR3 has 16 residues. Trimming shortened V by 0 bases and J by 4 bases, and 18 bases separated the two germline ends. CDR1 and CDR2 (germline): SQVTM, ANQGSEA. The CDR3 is CSVEDGEGGVGYGYTF. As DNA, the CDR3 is TGCAGCGTTGAAGATGGGGAGGGGGGCGTCGGCTATGGCTACACCTTC. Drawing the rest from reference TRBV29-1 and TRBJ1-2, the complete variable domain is SAVISQKPSRDICQRGTSLTIQCQVDSQVTMMFWYRQQPGQSLTLIATANQGSEATYESGFVIDKFPISRPNLTFSTLTVSNMSPEDSSIYLCSVEDGEGGVGYGYTFGSGTRLTVV.

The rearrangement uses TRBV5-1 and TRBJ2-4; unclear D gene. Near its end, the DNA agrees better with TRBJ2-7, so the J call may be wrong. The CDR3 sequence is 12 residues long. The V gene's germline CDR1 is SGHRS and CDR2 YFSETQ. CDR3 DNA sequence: TGCGCCAGCAGCTTGCCCTCTTCCGAGCAGTACTTC. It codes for CASSLPSSEQYF.

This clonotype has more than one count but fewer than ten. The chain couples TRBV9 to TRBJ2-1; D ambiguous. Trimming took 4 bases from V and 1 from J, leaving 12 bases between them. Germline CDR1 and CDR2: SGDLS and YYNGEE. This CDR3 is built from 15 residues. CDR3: CASSWYGRSYNEQFF. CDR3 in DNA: TGTGCCAGCAGCTGGTATGGGCGTTCCTACAATGAGCAGTTCTTC.

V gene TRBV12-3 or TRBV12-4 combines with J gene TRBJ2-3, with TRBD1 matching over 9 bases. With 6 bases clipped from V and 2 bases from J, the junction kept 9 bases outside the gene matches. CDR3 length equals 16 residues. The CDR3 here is CASSQNRGLYTDTQYF. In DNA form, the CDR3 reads TGTGCCAGCAGCCAAAACAGGGGGCTATACACAGATACGCAGTATTTT.

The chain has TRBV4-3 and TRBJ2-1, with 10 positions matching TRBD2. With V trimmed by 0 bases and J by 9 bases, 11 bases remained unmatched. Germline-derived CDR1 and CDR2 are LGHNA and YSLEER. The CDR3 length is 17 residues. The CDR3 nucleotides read TGCGCCAGCAGCCAAGATGGGAGCGGGGGGGCCTTGGGTGAGCAGTTCTTC. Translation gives CASSQDGSGGALGEQFF.

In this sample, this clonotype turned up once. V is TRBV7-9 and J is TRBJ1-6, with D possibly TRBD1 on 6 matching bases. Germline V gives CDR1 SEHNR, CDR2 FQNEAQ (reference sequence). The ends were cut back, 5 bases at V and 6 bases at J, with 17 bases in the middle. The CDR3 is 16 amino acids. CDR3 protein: CASSPDAGHLNSPLHF. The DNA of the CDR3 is TGTGCCAGCAGCCCTGATGCGGGACACCTTAATTCACCCCTCCACTTT.

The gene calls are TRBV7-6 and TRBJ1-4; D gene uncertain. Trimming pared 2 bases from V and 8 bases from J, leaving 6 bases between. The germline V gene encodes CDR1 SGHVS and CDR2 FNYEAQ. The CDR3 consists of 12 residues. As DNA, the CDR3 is TGTGCCAGCAGCTTAAATTGCGAAAAACTGTTTTTT. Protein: CASSLNCEKLFF.

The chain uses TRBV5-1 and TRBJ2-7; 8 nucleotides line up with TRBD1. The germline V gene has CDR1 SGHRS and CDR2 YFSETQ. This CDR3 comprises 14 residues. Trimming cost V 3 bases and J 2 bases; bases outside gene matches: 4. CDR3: CASSWTGRTYEQYF. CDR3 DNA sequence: TGCGCCAGCAGCTGGACAGGGAGGACCTACGAGCAGTACTTC.

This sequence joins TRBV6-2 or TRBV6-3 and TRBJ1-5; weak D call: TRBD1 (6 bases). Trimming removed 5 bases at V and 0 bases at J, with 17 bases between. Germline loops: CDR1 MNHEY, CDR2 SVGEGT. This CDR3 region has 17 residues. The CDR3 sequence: CASSRYYRTDSNQPQHF. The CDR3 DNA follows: TGTGCCAGCAGTCGGTATTATCGGACAGATAGCAATCAGCCCCAGCATTTT.

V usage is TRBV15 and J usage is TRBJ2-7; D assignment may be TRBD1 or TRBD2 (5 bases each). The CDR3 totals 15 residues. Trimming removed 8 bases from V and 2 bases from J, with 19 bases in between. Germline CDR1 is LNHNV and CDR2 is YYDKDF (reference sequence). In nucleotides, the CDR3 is TGTGCCACCGGCCCCCCTGAAGGGACCGCCTACGAGCAGTACTTC. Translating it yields CATGPPEGTAYEQYF.

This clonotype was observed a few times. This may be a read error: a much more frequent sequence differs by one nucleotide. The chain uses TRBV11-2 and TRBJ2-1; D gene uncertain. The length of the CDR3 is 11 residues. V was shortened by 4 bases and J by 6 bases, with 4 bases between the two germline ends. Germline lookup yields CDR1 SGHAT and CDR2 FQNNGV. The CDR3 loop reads CASSSINEQFF. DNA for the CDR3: TGTGCCAGCAGCTCAATCAATGAGCAGTTCTTC.

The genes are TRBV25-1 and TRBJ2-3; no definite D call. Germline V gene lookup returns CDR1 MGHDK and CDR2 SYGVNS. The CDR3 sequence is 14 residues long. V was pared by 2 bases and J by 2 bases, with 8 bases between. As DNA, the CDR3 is TGTGCCAGCAGTGAACGTCTTCTCACAGATACGCAGTATTTT. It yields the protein CASSERLLTDTQYF.

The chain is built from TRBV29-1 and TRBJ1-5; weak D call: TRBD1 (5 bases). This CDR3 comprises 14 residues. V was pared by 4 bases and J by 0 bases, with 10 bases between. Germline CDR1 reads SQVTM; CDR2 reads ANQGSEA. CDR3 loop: CSVGGGDSNQPQHF. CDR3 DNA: TGCAGCGTTGGCGGGGGGGATAGCAATCAGCCCCAGCATTTT.

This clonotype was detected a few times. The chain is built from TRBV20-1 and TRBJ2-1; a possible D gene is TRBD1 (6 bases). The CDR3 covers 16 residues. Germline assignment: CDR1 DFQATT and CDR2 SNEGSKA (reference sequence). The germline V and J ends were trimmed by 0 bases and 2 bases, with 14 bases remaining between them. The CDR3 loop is CSARDPNRVTYNEQFF. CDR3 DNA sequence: TGCAGTGCTAGAGATCCCAACAGGGTCACCTACAATGAGCAGTTCTTC.

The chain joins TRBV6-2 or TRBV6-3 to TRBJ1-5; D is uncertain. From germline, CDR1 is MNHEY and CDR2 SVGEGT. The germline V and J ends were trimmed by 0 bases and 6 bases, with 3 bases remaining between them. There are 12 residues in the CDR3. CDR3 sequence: CASSYSVQPQHF. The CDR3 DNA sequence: TGTGCCAGCAGTTACTCGGTTCAGCCCCAGCATTTT.

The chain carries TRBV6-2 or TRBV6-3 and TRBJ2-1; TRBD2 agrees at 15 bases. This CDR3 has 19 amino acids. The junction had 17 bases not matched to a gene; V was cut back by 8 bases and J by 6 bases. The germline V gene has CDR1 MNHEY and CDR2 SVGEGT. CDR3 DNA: TGTGCCAGCTCCCCGGGACTAGCGGGGGGCCCTCCATGGTCCAATGAGCAGTTCTTC. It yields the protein CASSPGLAGGPPWSNEQFF.

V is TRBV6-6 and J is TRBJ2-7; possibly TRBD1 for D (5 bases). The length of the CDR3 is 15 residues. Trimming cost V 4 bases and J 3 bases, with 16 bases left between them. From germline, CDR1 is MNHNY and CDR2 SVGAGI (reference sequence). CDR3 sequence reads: CASSFPQGINYEQYF. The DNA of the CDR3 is TGTGCCAGCAGTTTCCCCCAGGGAATAAACTACGAGCAGTACTTC.

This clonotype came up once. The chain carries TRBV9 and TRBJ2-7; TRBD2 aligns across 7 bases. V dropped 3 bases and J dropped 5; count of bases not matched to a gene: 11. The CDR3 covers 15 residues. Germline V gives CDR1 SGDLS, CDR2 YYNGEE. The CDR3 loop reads CASSGEIAGVHEQYF. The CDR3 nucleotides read TGTGCCAGCAGCGGAGAGATCGCGGGAGTCCACGAGCAGTACTTC.

As DNA, the CDR3 is TGTGCCAGCAGCCACCCCACAGATACGCAGTATTTT. This gives the protein CASSHPTDTQYF. This rearrangement joins TRBV3-1 to TRBJ2-3; no clear D gene. The CDR3 is made up of 12 amino acids. The ends were cut back, 3 bases at V and 2 bases at J, with 3 bases in the middle. Looked up from germline, CDR1 is LGHDT and CDR2 is YNNKEL (reference sequence).

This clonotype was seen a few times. CDR3 sequence (DNA): TGTGCCAGCAGTGAAAGACGGCTCTATGGCTACACCTTC. Its protein is CASSERRLYGYTF. The chain employs TRBV6-1 and TRBJ1-2; D is uncertain. Germline CDR1 MNHNS, CDR2 SASEGT. The V end lost 2 bases, the J end lost 4 bases, and 8 bases lay between the germline ends. There are 13 residues in the CDR3.